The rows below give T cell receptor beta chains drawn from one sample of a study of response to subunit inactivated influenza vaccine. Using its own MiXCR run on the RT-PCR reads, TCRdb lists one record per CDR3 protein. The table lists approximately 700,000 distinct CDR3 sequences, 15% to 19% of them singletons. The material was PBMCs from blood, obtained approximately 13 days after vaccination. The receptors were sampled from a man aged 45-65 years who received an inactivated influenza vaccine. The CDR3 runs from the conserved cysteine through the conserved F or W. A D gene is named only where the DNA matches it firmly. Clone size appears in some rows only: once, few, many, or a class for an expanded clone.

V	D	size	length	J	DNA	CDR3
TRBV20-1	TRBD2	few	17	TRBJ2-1	TGCAGTGCTAGAGATCTCTTTGGGCGGGAGGTGTTCAATGAGCAGTTCTTC	CSARDLFGREVFNEQFF
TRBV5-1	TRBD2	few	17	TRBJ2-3	TGCGCCAGCAGCTTGGTCCTAGCGGGGAGGGGCACAGATACGCAGTATTTT	CASSLVLAGRGTDTQYF
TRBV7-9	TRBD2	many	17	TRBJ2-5	TGTGCCAGCAGCCGCCTGACTAGCGGGAGAGGAAGGGAGACCCAGTACTTC	CASSRLTSGRGRETQYF
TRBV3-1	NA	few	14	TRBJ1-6	TGTGCCAGCAGCCAAGGACAGGAGTATTCACCCCTCCACTTT	CASSQGQEYSPLHF
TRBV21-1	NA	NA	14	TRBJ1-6	TGTGCCAGCAGCAAGGACCCGCCGGGATCACCCCTCCACTTT	CASSKDPPGSPLHF
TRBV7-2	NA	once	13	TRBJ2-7	TGTGCCAGCAGCCCGGACTTTTTCTACGAGCAGTACTTC	CASSPDFFYEQYF
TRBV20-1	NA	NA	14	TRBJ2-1	TGCAGTGCTAGCGCGGTGAGCTCCTACAATGAGCAGTTCTTC	CSASAVSSYNEQFF
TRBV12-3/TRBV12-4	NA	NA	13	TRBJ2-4	TGTGCCAGCAGTTCTGCCTCGGCAGCGATTCAGTACTTC	CASSSASAAIQYF
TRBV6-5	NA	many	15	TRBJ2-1	TGTGCCAGCAGTTACTCGACGGGGCTTGGGTATGAGCAGTTCTTC	CASSYSTGLGYEQFF
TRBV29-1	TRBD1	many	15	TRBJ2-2	TGCAGCGTCCAAACCGGGACAGGGGTGACCGGGGAGCTGTTTTTT	CSVQTGTGVTGELFF
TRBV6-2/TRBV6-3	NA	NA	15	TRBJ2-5	TGTGCCAGCACCCCTTTCGGTACAGGACAAGAGACCCAGTACTTC	CASTPFGTGQETQYF
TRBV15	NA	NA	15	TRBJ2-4	TGTGCCACCAGCAGAGATCGGGGAGCCAAAAACATTCAGTACTTC	CATSRDRGAKNIQYF
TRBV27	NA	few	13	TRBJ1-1	TGTGCCAGCAGTTTGACCACCGGGGTTGAAGCTTTCTTT	CASSLTTGVEAFF
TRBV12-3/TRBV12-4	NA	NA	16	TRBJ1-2	TGTGCCAGCAGTTTAGGAGGCGGGGGCGTAGGATATGGCTACACCTTC	CASSLGGGGVGYGYTF
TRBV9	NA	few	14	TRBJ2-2	TGTGCCAGCAGCGTGGTTTTTGACACCGGGGAGCTGTTTTTT	CASSVVFDTGELFF
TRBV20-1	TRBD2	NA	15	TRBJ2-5	TGCAGTGCCTATCAAGGACTAGCGGACCGGGAGACCCAGTACTTC	CSAYQGLADRETQYF
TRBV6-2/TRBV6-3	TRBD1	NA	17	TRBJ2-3	TGTGCCAGCAGTTACTACAGCGGGACAGGGGTCGCAGATACGCAGTATTTT	CASSYYSGTGVADTQYF
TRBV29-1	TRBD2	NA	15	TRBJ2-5	TGCAGCGTTGGTACTAGCGGGGGACACCAAGAGACCCAGTACTTC	CSVGTSGGHQETQYF
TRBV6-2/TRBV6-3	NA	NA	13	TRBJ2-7	TGTGCCAGCAGTGACTGGCGGGTCTACGAGCAGTACTTC	CASSDWRVYEQYF
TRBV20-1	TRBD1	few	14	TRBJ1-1	TGCAGTGCTAGAGATGGGACAGGGAACACTGAAGCTTTCTTT	CSARDGTGNTEAFF
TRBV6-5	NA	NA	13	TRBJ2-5	TGTGCCAGCAGTTACTCGAACTCCAAGACCCAGTACTTC	CASSYSNSKTQYF
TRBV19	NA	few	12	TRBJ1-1	TGTGCCTCCCGGAGCCGGAACACTGAAGCTTTCTTT	CASRSRNTEAFF
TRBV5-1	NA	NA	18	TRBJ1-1	TGCGCCAGCAGCGCTTACGCCACAGGCGTAACCCCGAACACTGAAGCTTTCTTT	CASSAYATGVTPNTEAFF
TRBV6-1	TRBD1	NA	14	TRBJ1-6	TGTGCCAGCAGTAATGGACAGGAGAATTCACCCCTCCACTTT	CASSNGQENSPLHF
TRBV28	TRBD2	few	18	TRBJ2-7	TGTGCCAGCAGTTTCAGACTCGGGAGGCAGTTCAACTCCTACGAGCAGTACTTC	CASSFRLGRQFNSYEQYF
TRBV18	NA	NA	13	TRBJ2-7	TGTGCCAGCTCACGAGGGGCCTCCTACGAGCAGTACTTC	CASSRGASYEQYF
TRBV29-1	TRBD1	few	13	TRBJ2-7	TGCAGCGGTGCTCGGACAGGGGATAACGAGCAGTACTTC	CSGARTGDNEQYF
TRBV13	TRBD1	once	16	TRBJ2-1	TGTGCCAGCAGCTCCCTCCGGGACAGGTCCTACAATGAGCAGTTCTTC	CASSSLRDRSYNEQFF
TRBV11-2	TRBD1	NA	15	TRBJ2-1	TGTGCCAGCAGCTTAGAAAGACAGGGTATCGTCGAGCAGTTCTTC	CASSLERQGIVEQFF
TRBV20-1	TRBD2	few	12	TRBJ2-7	TGCAGTGCAACGGGACTATCCTACGAGCAGTACTTC	CSATGLSYEQYF
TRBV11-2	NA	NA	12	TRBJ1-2	TGTGCCAGCAGCTTTTCCCCCTATGGCTACACCTTC	CASSFSPYGYTF
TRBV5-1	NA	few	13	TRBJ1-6	TGCGCCAGCAGCTTGGCCAATAATTCACCCCTCCACTTT	CASSLANNSPLHF
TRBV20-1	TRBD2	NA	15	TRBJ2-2	TGCAGTGCGCCTGAGGGCGGGAGTGTATCCGGGGAGCTGTTTTTT	CSAPEGGSVSGELFF
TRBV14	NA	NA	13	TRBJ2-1	TGTGCCAGCAGACTAGAGGTCGGGGGTGAGCAGTTCTTC	CASRLEVGGEQFF
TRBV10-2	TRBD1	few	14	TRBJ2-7	TGCGCCAGCAGAGAGACAGGGGACGCTTACGAGCAGTACTTC	CASRETGDAYEQYF
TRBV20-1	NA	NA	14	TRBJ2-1	TGCAGTGCCAACCGAGGGTACGATAGAGATGAGCAGTTCTTC	CSANRGYDRDEQFF
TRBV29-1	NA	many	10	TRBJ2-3	TGCAGCGTTGAAGAGGGTACGCAGTATTTT	CSVEEGTQYF
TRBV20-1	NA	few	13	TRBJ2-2	TGCAGTGCTAGTGTCGTGCAGACCGGGGAGCTGTTTTTT	CSASVVQTGELFF
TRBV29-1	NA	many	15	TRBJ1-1	TGCAGCGTTACTGAACGCACGAGCATGAACACTGAAGCTTTCTTT	CSVTERTSMNTEAFF
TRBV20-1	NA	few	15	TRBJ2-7	TGCAGTGCTAGAGATCTTAGCGGAAGCTCCTACGAGCAGTACTTC	CSARDLSGSSYEQYF
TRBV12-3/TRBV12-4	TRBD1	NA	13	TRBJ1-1	TGTGCCAGCACCGAGGGGGCTGGCACTGAAGCTTTCTTT	CASTEGAGTEAFF
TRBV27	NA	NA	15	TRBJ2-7	TGTGCCAGCAGCCGGAACGGGGAGAGCTCCTACGAGCAGTACTTC	CASSRNGESSYEQYF
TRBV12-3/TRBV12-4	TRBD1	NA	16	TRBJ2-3	TGTGCCAGCAGCCCCTCCGGGACAGGGGTGACAGATACGCAGTATTTT	CASSPSGTGVTDTQYF